Sequencing of this T cell receptor beta chain was carried out in a study of blood T cell repertoires in COVID-19 (dated by TCRdb to about 2020). About the study as a whole: Collaborator samples came from the United States, Italy and Spain and covered acute and convalescent phases of COVID-19. The repertoires were released in a freely available public database meant as a resource for research on the immune response to SARS-CoV-2. Deeply sampled blood TCRbeta repertoires from subjects exposed to, actively infected with, or recovered from COVID-19 were included in the dataset. The prospective study material was composed of cDNA or gDNA derived from T cells, B-cell-depleted T cells, or PBMCs. Sample metadata almost always included a de-identified subject ID, COVID-19 status, age in years and sex. Samples were obtained from the ongoing ImmuneRACE study (first 160 participants) and from over 1,000 subjects provided by 6 global collaborators. Where available, HLA class I and class II types were obtained from metadata supplied by the sample provider rather than from assay-based typing. The study at large found these results: The amount of clinical and demographic metadata varied by source and participant and was provided uncurated.

CDR1 SEHNR and CDR2 FQNEAQ were looked up in the germline V gene (reference sequence). V loses 5 bases, J loses 6 bases, and the germline ends lie 13 bases apart. The cysteine opens and the phenylalanine closes a CDR3 of 13 amino acids. Of the read, only the CDR3 DNA is kept; its 39 bases are in frame from base 1. Each collaborating institution followed its own protocols to collect whole blood in K2EDTA tubes. For TCRbeta analysis, collaborators shipped samples in one of three forms: frozen whole blood, isolated PBMCs, or DNA extracted from either of those sample types. For this clone: It has no known antigen specificity. No qualities accompany the bases; no much larger clone lies one base away.

TCRbeta CDR3 regions were amplified from genomic DNA by means of the immunoSEQ Assay, a bias-controlled multiplex PCR. In the paper's pipeline: The number of nucleated cells in each sample was estimated by amplification of reference gene primers within the assay. To quantify the absolute abundance of each unique TCRbeta CDR3 rearrangement, sequence reads were collapsed and filtered. Productive Simpson clonality was computed per sample as the square root of Simpson's diversity index over productive rearrangements. This is the immuneACCESS table as TCRdb keeps it, with only in-frame sequences that have V and J called. A part of the clones is gone; compared with another copy, unresolved V genes explain less than half, and the rest is unexplained. The V and J calls and clone size are taken from that table; D and trimming were inferred from the DNA. Across this sample there are 80,000 to 95,000 clones, with approximately 81% seen only once. The ten biggest clones cover 44% of the sample.

The clonotype comes from an elderly man with acute or convalescent COVID-19. Sequencing was carried out using peripheral blood. The V and J genes are TRBV7-9 and TRBJ1-1; no D gene can be assigned with confidence. The DNA sequence follows: TGTGCCAGCAGCCCCTGGGAGGGCTCTGAAGCTTTCTTT. Its translation is CASSPWEGSEAFF.